One sample yielded the 27 T cell receptor beta chains listed below, sequenced in a study of post-analysis software for immune sequencing data. These receptors have no identified antigens. General study points: TRBV5-6, TRBV5-1 and TRBV20-1 were among five TRBV segments more frequent in patients than controls.

Unique molecular identifiers were present in the TCR beta cDNA libraries. MiXCR, applied by TCRdb to the PCR reads, yields one record per CDR3 protein. The data hold hundreds of thousands of distinct CDR3 sequences, with about 40% observed a single time. Sequencing was done on a sample of blood. These receptors came from a girl aged 2-10 years with multiple sclerosis.

Only a few counts were recorded for this clonotype. V gene TRBV11-2 combines with J gene TRBJ2-7; D not certain. This CDR3 spans 14 amino acids. V lost 2 bases, J lost 3 bases, and 11 bases lay in between. CDR1 SGHAT and CDR2 FQNNGV come from the germline V gene. The CDR3 DNA reads TGTGCCAGCAGCTTAATCTCCCTGGGCTACGAGCAGTACTTC. Its translation is CASSLISLGYEQYF.

The sample holds a few counts of this clonotype. The V call is TRBV5-1, the J call TRBJ2-5; perhaps TRBD2 as D (5 bases). V lost 2 bases, J lost 5 bases, and 13 bases lay in between. Germline CDR1 and CDR2: SGHRS and YFSETQ. The CDR3 runs 14 residues. The DNA for the CDR3 is TGCGCCAGCAGCTTCTCCGGCCCGGGGGAGACCCAGTACTTC. Translated: CASSFSGPGETQYF.

This clonotype was found a few times. The V gene is TRBV7-3, the J gene TRBJ2-5; D unresolved. The length of the CDR3 is 13 residues. The germline CDR1 and CDR2 sequences are SGHTA and FQGTGA. V dropped 4 bases and J dropped 6 bases, with 12 bases sitting between them. This chain's CDR3 is CASSYTDRQTQYF. The CDR3, as DNA: TGTGCCAGCAGCTACACTGATCGGCAGACCCAGTACTTC.

The CDR3 reads CASSTDRIYGYTF. The CDR3 DNA reads as TGTGCCAGCAGCACCGACAGGATTTATGGCTACACCTTC. The V call is TRBV5-4, the J call TRBJ1-2; a weak D match, TRBD1 (6 bases). The CDR3 is made up of 13 amino acids. Germline V gene data show CDR1 as SGHNT and CDR2 as YYREEE (reference sequence). V lost 4 bases and J lost 5, with 12 bases in between.

A note on this clonotype: Possible read error: a much larger clone is one base away. The chain combines TRBV29-1 with TRBJ2-4, with unresolved D. The J call may be incorrect, as the DNA end agrees better with TRBJ2-7. The germline gives CDR1 SQVTM, CDR2 ANQGSEA. The CDR3 is 14 amino acids. This CDR3 is CSVGEQYATYEQYF. CDR3 coding DNA: TGCAGCGTTGGTGAACAATATGCCACCTACGAGCAGTACTTC.

The chain joins TRBV20-1 to TRBJ1-2; 8 bases are a match to TRBD1. There are 12 residues in the CDR3. Per germline, CDR1 DFQATT and CDR2 SNEGSKA (reference sequence). Trimming removed 5 bases from V and 6 bases from J; junction bases left unmatched: 5. DNA of the CDR3: TGCAGTGCTTCCGACAGGGGAAATGGCTACACCTTC. Residues: CSASDRGNGYTF.

A few counts support this clonotype. This chain links TRBV29-1 with TRBJ2-5; D might be TRBD1 (6 bases). Germline V CDR1 and CDR2: SQVTM, ANQGSEA. CDR3 length: 12 residues. V dropped 4 bases and J dropped 11 bases, with 17 bases sitting between them. CDR3 sequence (DNA): TGCAGCGTTGGGACAGACCTCTTGCAGCAGTACTTC. Translating gives CSVGTDLLQQYF.

This chain links TRBV12-5 with TRBJ2-4, with 13 bases fitting TRBD2. The end of the DNA is better explained by TRBJ2-5, so the J call may be wrong. The CDR3 is 15 residues long. Germline values: CDR1 LGHNT, CDR2 FRNRAP. The CDR3 region has the DNA TGTGCTAGTGCCAAGGGACTAGCGGGGCAAGAGACCCAGTACTTC. Translated, it gives CASAKGLAGQETQYF.

In regard to this clonotype: A read error may produce the germline difference seen at one junction end. The V and J genes are TRBV2 and TRBJ2-1; TRBD2 agrees at 11 bases. This CDR3 has 14 amino acids. CDR1 is SNHLY and CDR2 is FYNNEI in the germline V gene. CDR3 sequence reads: CVSTGTSGDNEQFF. DNA for the CDR3: TGTGTCAGCACCGGGACTAGCGGCGACAATGAGCAGTTCTTC.

In DNA, the CDR3 is TGCAGCGGGACAGGGACCCAAGAGACCCAGTACTTC. Translated, it gives CSGTGTQETQYF. The gene calls are TRBV29-1 and TRBJ2-5; 8 bases agree with TRBD1. Trimming cost V 7 bases and J 1 base; bases outside gene matches: 2. The germline gives CDR1 SQVTM, CDR2 ANQGSEA. This CDR3 has 12 amino acids.

This clonotype was observed a few times. J is TRBJ1-2 and V is TRBV6-5; D is undetermined. The CDR3 is 19 amino acids. CDR1 and CDR2 (germline): MNHEY, SVGAGI. Between the trimmed V and J ends, which lost 2 bases and 5 bases, there was a span of 27 bases. CDR3 bases: TGTGCCAGCAGTTACGCCTATCAGGTGGTGCAGCCGATCCCTTATGGCTACACCTTC. This encodes CASSYAYQVVQPIPYGYTF.

V is TRBV12-3 or TRBV12-4 and J is TRBJ1-2; D not resolved. This CDR3 has 13 amino acids. V was shortened by 2 bases and J by 1 base, with 5 bases between the two germline ends. The CDR3 bases are TGTGCCAGCAGTTTAAAGATTAACTATGGCTACACCTTC. Translating gives CASSLKINYGYTF.

The chain uses TRBV18 and TRBJ1-1; possible D gene TRBD1, 6 bases. Between the trimmed V and J ends, which lost 3 bases and 3 bases, there was a span of 14 bases. Germline V gives CDR1 KGHSH, CDR2 LQKENI. The CDR3 sequence is 15 residues long. The CDR3 is CASSPDGGADTEAFF. The CDR3 coding sequence is TGTGCCAGCTCACCCGATGGGGGCGCGGACACTGAAGCTTTCTTT.

This chain connects TRBV28 to TRBJ2-5; TRBD1 aligns across 12 bases. The CDR3 covers 15 residues. Germline CDR1 is MDHEN and CDR2 is SYDVKM. V shed 4 bases and J 11 bases; nucleotides not matched to a gene: 11. The CDR3 region has the DNA TGTGCCAGCAGTTCCGGGGGACAGGGGGCGCGGGAGCAGTACTTC. Translated: CASSSGGQGAREQYF.

The J gene is TRBJ1-6, the V gene TRBV5-5; the D gene is possibly TRBD1 (5 bases). In germline, CDR1 is SGHKS, CDR2 YYEKEE (reference sequence). Trimming took off 4 bases at V and 6 bases at J, with 8 bases between the two ends. This CDR3 contains 13 residues. CDR3 nucleotides: TGTGCCAGCAGCCGGCAGGGTAATTCACCCCTCCACTTT. It translates to CASSRQGNSPLHF.

This clonotype was detected only a few times. The DNA for the CDR3 is TGTGCCAGCAGCTCCGACTCGCACACAGATACGCAGTATTTT. Protein sequence: CASSSDSHTDTQYF. The V and J genes are TRBV7-2 and TRBJ2-3; D uncertain. Germline CDR1 is SGHTA and CDR2 is FQGNSA. The CDR3 consists of 14 residues. V was clipped by 4 bases and J by 2 bases, with 10 bases between them.

The chain recombines TRBV12-3 or TRBV12-4 with TRBJ1-4; a possible D gene is TRBD1 (6 bases). V shed 8 bases and J shed 7 bases, with 17 bases lying between them. CDR3 length: 14 residues. The CDR3, as DNA: TGTGCCAGCCAACTTGGGGCAGGGGTTGAAAAACTGTTTTTT. This codes for CASQLGAGVEKLFF.

This clonotype has only a few counts. The chain carries TRBV29-1 and TRBJ2-1, with a weak D call TRBD1 (5 bases). With 2 bases removed from V and 9 bases from J, the gap between germline ends came to 11 bases. CDR1 SQVTM and CDR2 ANQGSEA come from the germline V gene. The length of the CDR3 is 12 residues. CDR3 in amino acids: CSVESQGVEQFF. The CDR3 nucleotides are TGCAGCGTTGAAAGTCAGGGCGTTGAGCAGTTCTTC.

The rearrangement uses TRBV4-2 and TRBJ1-1, with D possibly being TRBD1 (5 bases). CDR3 size: 15 residues. Trimming pared 4 bases from V and 5 bases from J, leaving 17 bases between. Germline-derived CDR1 and CDR2 are LGHNA and YNFKEQ. The CDR3 nucleotides read TGTGCCAGCAGCCTAGGACAACCCGGGGGGACTGAAGCTTTCTTT. This sequence encodes CASSLGQPGGTEAFF.

This sequence joins TRBV20-1 and TRBJ1-6; tentatively, D is TRBD1 (5 bases). The CDR3 is 16 amino acids. Germline-derived CDR1 and CDR2 are DFQATT and SNEGSKA (reference sequence). V lost 0 bases and J 5 bases, leaving 14 bases between the germline ends. CDR3 DNA sequence: TGCAGTGCTAGAGAGCGCGGTACAGGCAATAATTCACCCCTCCACTTT. Translating gives CSARERGTGNNSPLHF.

This clonotype was counted only a few times. This chain uses TRBV4-2 with TRBJ2-3; 8 bases align to TRBD2. From germline, CDR1 is LGHNA and CDR2 YNFKEQ. CDR3 size: 15 residues. The trim removed 2 bases at V and 4 bases at J, leaving 5 bases unmatched. CDR3 coding DNA: TGTGCCAGCAGCCAAAATGAACTAGCGGCAGATACGCAGTATTTT. This codes for CASSQNELAADTQYF.

V is TRBV20-1 and J is TRBJ2-1; D is unresolved. The CDR3 loop spans 15 amino acids. V was cut by 3 bases and J by 0 bases, with 12 bases left in between. Germline CDR1 and CDR2: DFQATT and SNEGSKA (reference sequence). CDR3 residues: CSARVLKSSYNEQFF. The CDR3 DNA reads as TGCAGTGCTAGGGTCCTAAAAAGCTCCTACAATGAGCAGTTCTTC.

This chain links TRBV6-6 with TRBJ2-1, with TRBD2 matching over 9 bases. V was clipped by 7 bases and J by 7 bases; unmatched bases: 11. This CDR3 has 15 amino acids. Germline V gene lookup returns CDR1 MNHNY and CDR2 SVGAGI (reference sequence). In DNA, the CDR3 is TGTGCCAGCATCCGGTCAGCGGGGGGCAATAATGAGCAGTTCTTC. Translation gives CASIRSAGGNNEQFF.

This clonotype was seen a few times. This chain links TRBV5-1 with TRBJ2-1; D is undetermined. Trimming stripped 1 base from V and 5 bases from J, with 10 bases between. The CDR3 runs 14 residues. Germline CDR1 SGHRS, CDR2 YFSETQ. The CDR3 nucleotides read TGCGCCAGCAGCTTGTGGCAGGAGAACAATGAGCAGTTCTTC. This encodes CASSLWQENNEQFF.

A note on this clonotype: The junction departs from the called germline gene at one end, perhaps through a read error. The V call is TRBV7-2, the J call TRBJ1-2; 7 bases agree with TRBD1. This CDR3 comprises 15 residues. Per germline, CDR1 SGHTA and CDR2 FQGNSA. The CDR3 DNA follows: TGTGCCGGCAGCCCCGGGACAGACCAGGCCTATGGCTACACCTTC. It codes for CAGSPGTDQAYGYTF. The entire variable domain, with the rest obtained from reference TRBV7-2 and TRBJ1-2, is as follows: GAGVSQSPSNKVTEKGKDVELRCDPISGHTALYWYRQSLGQGLEFLIYFQGNSAPDKSGLPSDRFSAERTGGSVSTLTIQRTQQEDSAVYLCAGSPGTDQAYGYTFGSGTRLTVV.

The chain uses TRBV7-3 and TRBJ2-3; 13 nucleotides align to TRBD2. Germline CDR1 SGHTA, CDR2 FQGTGA. The CDR3 is made up of 16 amino acids. V was clipped by 5 bases and J by 2 bases; unmatched bases: 4. The CDR3 region is CASSPGTSGDTDTQYF. CDR3 sequence (DNA): TGTGCCAGCAGCCCAGGGACTAGCGGGGACACAGATACGCAGTATTTT.

The chain uses TRBV25-1 and TRBJ1-3; D unclear. Germline lookup yields CDR1 MGHDK and CDR2 SYGVNS. V lost 3 bases and J lost 4, with 16 bases in between. The CDR3 contains 16 residues. The CDR3 bases are TGTGCCAGCAGTGACGTAATCGGGGAAGGAGGAAACACCATATATTTT. It codes for CASSDVIGEGGNTIYF.